This passage covers 26 T cell receptor beta chains from one sample sequenced in a study of graft-versus-host responses after intestinal transplantation. TCRdb's copy holds only in-frame clones and misses some; the assay was immunoSEQ multiplex PCR. The repertoire includes 80,000 or so clones, about nine tenths of them detected once, and approximately 0.7% sits in the top ten. The sample in question was PBMCs, obtained 98 days after intestinal transplantation. These receptors originate from a human patient who received an intestinal transplant, so some T cells may come from the graft donor.

The chain's CDR3 is CASTSRANYGYTF. The CDR3 nucleotides read TGTGCCAGCACCAGCAGGGCGAACTATGGCTACACCTTC. The chain recombines TRBV6-5 with TRBJ1-2, with a weak D call TRBD1 (5 bases). Trimming took off 7 bases at V and 2 bases at J, with 11 bases between the two ends. The CDR3 has 13 amino acids. Germline V gene lookup returns CDR1 MNHEY and CDR2 SVGAGI.

The chain joins TRBV9 to TRBJ2-1; D remains unclear. Trimming removed 3 bases from V and 1 base from J, with 8 bases in between. This CDR3 has 14 amino acids. Germline loops: CDR1 SGDLS, CDR2 YYNGEE. In DNA form, the CDR3 reads TGTGCCAGCAGCGGCCCTGGGTCCTACAATGAGCAGTTCTTC. As protein: CASSGPGSYNEQFF.

The chain recombines TRBV7-9 with TRBJ2-1; 10 bases are a match to TRBD2. This CDR3 comprises 18 residues. Germline V lookup: CDR1 SEHNR, CDR2 FQNEAQ (reference sequence). V was pared by 3 bases and J by 1 base, with 9 bases of the junction left unmatched. Here the CDR3 reads CASSFEWASGSSYNEQFF. The CDR3 nucleotides read TGTGCCAGCAGCTTCGAGTGGGCTAGCGGGAGTTCCTACAATGAGCAGTTCTTC.

The chain couples TRBV11-2 to TRBJ2-7; no clear D. There are 14 residues in the CDR3. V was pared by 6 bases and J by 3 bases, with 15 bases between. Germline CDR1 SGHAT, CDR2 FQNNGV. The CDR3 region is CASSSSALHYEQYF. CDR3 sequence (DNA): TGTGCCAGCAGTTCTAGTGCACTCCACTACGAGCAGTACTTC.

The V gene is TRBV29-1, the J gene TRBJ2-3; unclear D gene. The CDR3 runs to 13 residues. Germline CDR1 and CDR2: SQVTM and ANQGSEA. Deletions cut 0 bases from V and 4 bases from J, with 8 bases between. The CDR3 region has the DNA TGCAGCGTTGAAGATCTTAGCTCAGATACGCAGTATTTT. It yields the protein CSVEDLSSDTQYF.

This clone was counted a few times. V is TRBV5-6 and J is TRBJ2-7; maybe TRBD2 (5 bases). The V end was cut by 0 bases, the J end by 6 bases, with 13 bases between. Germline V lookup: CDR1 SGHDT, CDR2 YYEEEE. This CDR3 spans 14 amino acids. Here the CDR3 reads CASSLEGEGSEQYF. CDR3 DNA: TGTGCCAGCAGCTTGGAGGGTGAGGGATCCGAGCAGTACTTC.

The chain employs TRBV19 and TRBJ2-7, with 9 bases aligning to TRBD2. Germline V CDR1 and CDR2: LNHDA, SQIVND (reference sequence). CDR3 length: 14 amino acids. The junction had 6 bases not matched to a gene; V was cut back by 6 bases and J by 3 bases. CDR3 in amino acids: CASSPGSGSYEQYF. In DNA, the CDR3 is TGTGCCAGTAGCCCGGGTAGCGGGAGCTACGAGCAGTACTTC.

This sequence joins TRBV9 and TRBJ2-5; 7 nucleotides line up with TRBD2. Per the germline V gene, CDR1 is SGDLS and CDR2 is YYNGEE. The CDR3 has 20 residues. Trimming removed 0 bases from V and 2 bases from J; junction bases left unmatched: 19. CDR3 protein: CASSVAFGAGVLGGQETQYF. CDR3 nucleotide sequence: TGTGCCAGCAGCGTAGCATTCGGGGCGGGAGTTCTCGGTGGGCAAGAGACCCAGTACTTC.

The chain has TRBV5-4 and TRBJ2-3; 10 bases are shared with TRBD1. Germline CDR1 is SGHNT and CDR2 is YYREEE (reference sequence). CDR3 length: 18 residues. V was clipped by 3 bases and J by 0 bases; unmatched bases: 10. The CDR3 spells CASSCGQGVKSSTDTQYF. CDR3 nucleotide sequence: TGTGCCAGCAGCTGTGGACAGGGGGTCAAATCTAGCACAGATACGCAGTATTTT.

V gene TRBV6-5 combines with J gene TRBJ2-1, with a weak D call TRBD2 (7 bases). The CDR3 spans 14 residues. Trimming pared 7 bases from V and 4 bases from J, leaving 14 bases between. The germline gives CDR1 MNHEY, CDR2 SVGAGI. The CDR3 reads CASNIGGAYNEQFF. CDR3 DNA: TGTGCCAGCAACATTGGGGGGGCTTACAATGAGCAGTTCTTC.

The chain couples TRBV4-1 to TRBJ2-7; a weak D match, TRBD1 (5 bases). The V gene's germline CDR1 is MGHRA and CDR2 YSYEKL. The CDR3 runs to 13 residues. V was trimmed by 6 bases and J by 7 bases, leaving 16 bases between them. DNA for the CDR3: TGCGCCAGCAGTTCTAAGGGGCATGAGGAGCAGTACTTC. Translation: CASSSKGHEEQYF.

This chain joins TRBV11-3 and TRBJ2-7; 7 nucleotides match TRBD1. Per the germline V gene, CDR1 is SGHNT and CDR2 is YENEEA. J lost 3 bases, V lost 5 bases, and 13 bases had no gene match. The CDR3 sequence is 16 residues long. For the CDR3, the DNA is TGTGCCAGCAGCCCCGGGACAGAACGAGGATTCTACGAGCAGTACTTC. Encoded protein: CASSPGTERGFYEQYF.

This clone appeared a single time. This sequence joins TRBV9 and TRBJ1-1; 9 positions agree with TRBD1. In germline, CDR1 is SGDLS, CDR2 YYNGEE. CDR3 length equals 15 residues. After removal of 0 bases from V and 5 bases from J, the junction contained 5 bases not matched to a gene. The CDR3 here is CASSVGDRVGTEAFF. CDR3 nucleotide sequence: TGTGCCAGCAGCGTAGGGGACAGGGTCGGAACTGAAGCTTTCTTT.

DNA for the CDR3: TGTGCCAGCACTATGCGGGCTTGGGGCTACACCTTC. Its protein is CASTMRAWGYTF. J is TRBJ1-2 and V is TRBV2; no definite D call. Germline V gene lookup returns CDR1 SNHLY and CDR2 FYNNEI. The CDR3 extends over 12 amino acids. Between the trimmed V and J ends, which lost 7 bases and 8 bases, there was a span of 14 bases.

Only a few counts were recorded for this clone. The chain has TRBV6-1 and TRBJ2-4; D gene ambiguous. The CDR3 has 13 residues. The V gene's germline CDR1 is MNHNS and CDR2 SASEGT. V was clipped by 4 bases and J by 5 bases, with 9 bases between them. In nucleotides, the CDR3 is TGTGCCAGCAGTGCTCTCACCCAAAACATTCAGTACTTC. It codes for CASSALTQNIQYF.

V gene TRBV7-3 combines with J gene TRBJ2-1, with D tentatively TRBD2 (6 bases). CDR1 is SGHTA and CDR2 is FQGTGA in the germline V gene. This CDR3 has 16 amino acids. V was trimmed by 5 bases and J by 8 bases, leaving 22 bases between them. This chain's CDR3 is CASSPHPGLSFYEQFF. Written as DNA, the CDR3 is TGTGCCAGCAGCCCACATCCGGGACTTAGTTTCTATGAGCAGTTCTTC.

V is TRBV10-2 and J is TRBJ2-3, with D perhaps being TRBD1 or TRBD2 (5 bases each). This CDR3 region has 14 residues. CDR1 is WSHSY, CDR2 SAAADI, per germline. With 6 bases removed from V and 4 bases from J, the gap between germline ends came to 14 bases. The CDR3 reads CASSGAGRADTQYF. CDR3 nucleotide sequence: TGCGCCAGCAGCGGGGCCGGCAGGGCAGATACGCAGTATTTT.

The chain has TRBV30 and TRBJ2-7, with D perhaps being TRBD1 or TRBD2 (6 bases each). The V gene's germline CDR1 is GTSNPN and CDR2 SVGIG (reference sequence). The CDR3 runs 14 residues. Trimming took 2 bases from V and 2 from J, leaving 13 bases between them. Here the CDR3 DNA reads TGTGCCTGGAGTCGGAGGGGGAGCCCCTACGAGCAGTACTTC. Its protein product is CAWSRRGSPYEQYF.

The chain employs TRBV6-5 and TRBJ1-2, with D perhaps TRBD1 (6 bases). CDR3 size: 13 residues. Germline V lookup: CDR1 MNHEY, CDR2 SVGAGI. V was cut by 7 bases and J by 6 bases, with 15 bases left in between. DNA of the CDR3: TGTGCCAGCATCCGTGGGGGGGGGCATGGCTACACCTTC. This encodes CASIRGGGHGYTF.

The V and J genes are TRBV6-5 and TRBJ1-5; D gene unclear. Trimming pared 5 bases from V and 8 bases from J, leaving 10 bases between. From germline, CDR1 is MNHEY and CDR2 SVGAGI. The CDR3 extends over 12 amino acids. The CDR3 bases are TGTGCCAGCAGTGAAGCTGGAGAGCCCCAGCATTTT. Its protein is CASSEAGEPQHF.

This clone has a single count. The V call is TRBV19, the J call TRBJ2-2; D gene unclear. Germline-derived CDR1 and CDR2 are LNHDA and SQIVND (reference sequence). V was trimmed by 3 bases and J by 2 bases, leaving 7 bases between them. CDR3 length equals 14 residues. This CDR3 is CASSIGGNTGELFF. CDR3 nucleotide sequence: TGTGCCAGTAGTATCGGCGGTAACACCGGGGAGCTGTTTTTT. The complete variable domain, with remaining parts taken from reference TRBV19 and TRBJ2-2, reads DGGITQSPKYLFRKEGQNVTLSCEQNLNHDAMYWYRQDPGQGLRLIYYSQIVNDFQKGDIAEGYSVSREKKESFPLTVTSAQKNPTAFYLCASSIGGNTGELFFGEGSRLTVL.

The rearrangement uses TRBV21-1 and TRBJ2-4; the table gives TRBD2 as D, unverified against the DNA. TRBV21-1 corresponds to a pseudogene. This CDR3 is 17 amino acids long. For the CDR3, the DNA is TGTGCCAGCAGCAAAGCCGGGGGGAGGATAGCCAAAAACATTCAGTACTTC. Translating gives CASSKAGGRIAKNIQYF.

The rearrangement uses TRBV5-1 and TRBJ2-7; 7 positions match TRBD1. V trimming: 0 bases; J trimming: 3 bases; junction bases outside the gene matches: 3. The CDR3 is 14 amino acids. CDR1 is SGHRS, CDR2 YFSETQ, per germline. CDR3 in DNA: TGCGCCAGCAGCTTGGCGGACAGGATCTACGAGCAGTACTTC. Translating it yields CASSLADRIYEQYF.

The chain combines TRBV27 with TRBJ2-5, with 10 bases lining up with TRBD2. Per germline, CDR1 MNHEY and CDR2 SMNVEV (reference sequence). The CDR3 is 15 residues long. The trim removed 3 bases at V and 7 bases at J, leaving 8 bases unmatched. The CDR3 here is CASSFRGLAFGTQYF. The CDR3 DNA reads TGTGCCAGCAGTTTTCGGGGACTAGCGTTTGGGACCCAGTACTTC.

This chain links TRBV6-1 with TRBJ1-4; D unclear. In germline, CDR1 is MNHNS, CDR2 SASEGT. The CDR3 spans 16 residues. Trimming left V 2 bases short and J 3 bases short, with 13 bases between. The CDR3 region is CASSEMFGEANEKLFF. In nucleotides, the CDR3 is TGTGCCAGCAGTGAAATGTTCGGGGAGGCTAATGAAAAACTGTTTTTT.

The chain links TRBV6-5 to TRBJ2-5; D perhaps matches TRBD2 (7 bases). V shed 5 bases and J shed 4 bases, with 14 bases lying between them. Germline V gene data show CDR1 as MNHEY and CDR2 as SVGAGI. CDR3 length equals 14 residues. The CDR3 region is CASSAEGGGETQYF. The DNA for the CDR3 is TGTGCCAGCAGTGCGGAGGGGGGGGGAGAGACCCAGTACTTC.